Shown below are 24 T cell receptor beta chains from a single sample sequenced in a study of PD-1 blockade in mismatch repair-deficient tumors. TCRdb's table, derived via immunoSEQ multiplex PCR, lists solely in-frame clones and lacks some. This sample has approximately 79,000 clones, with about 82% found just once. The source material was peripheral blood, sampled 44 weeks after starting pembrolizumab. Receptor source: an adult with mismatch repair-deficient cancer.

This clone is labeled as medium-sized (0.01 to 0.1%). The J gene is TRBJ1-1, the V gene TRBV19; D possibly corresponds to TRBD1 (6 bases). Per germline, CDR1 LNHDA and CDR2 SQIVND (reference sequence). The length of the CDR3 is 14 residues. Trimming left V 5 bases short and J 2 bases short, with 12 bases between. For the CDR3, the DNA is TGTGCCAGTAGTTCCACCAGGGGAAACACTGAAGCTTTCTTT. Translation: CASSSTRGNTEAFF.

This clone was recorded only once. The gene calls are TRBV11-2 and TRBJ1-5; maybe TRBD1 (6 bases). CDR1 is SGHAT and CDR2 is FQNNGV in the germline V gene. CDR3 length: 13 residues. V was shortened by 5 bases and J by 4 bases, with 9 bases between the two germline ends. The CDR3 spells CASSADRNQPQHF. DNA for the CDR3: TGTGCCAGCAGCGCGGACAGAAATCAGCCCCAGCATTTT.

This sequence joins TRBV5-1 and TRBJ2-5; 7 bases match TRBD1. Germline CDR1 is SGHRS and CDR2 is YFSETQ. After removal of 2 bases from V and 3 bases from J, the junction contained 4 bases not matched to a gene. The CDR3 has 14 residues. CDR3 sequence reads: CASSLRTGEETQYF. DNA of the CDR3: TGCGCCAGCAGCTTAAGGACAGGCGAAGAGACCCAGTACTTC.

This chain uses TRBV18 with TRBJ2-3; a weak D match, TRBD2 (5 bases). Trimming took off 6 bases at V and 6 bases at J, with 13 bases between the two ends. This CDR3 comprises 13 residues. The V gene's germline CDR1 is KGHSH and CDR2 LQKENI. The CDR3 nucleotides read TGTGCCAGCTCTTACCCCGGGGTCGATACGCAGTATTTT. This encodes CASSYPGVDTQYF.

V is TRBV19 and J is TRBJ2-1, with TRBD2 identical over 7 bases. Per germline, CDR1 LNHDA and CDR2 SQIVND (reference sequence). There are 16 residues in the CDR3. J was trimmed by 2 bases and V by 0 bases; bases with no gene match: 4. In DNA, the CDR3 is TGTGCCAGTAGTATAGAGGGAGGGCTAACCTACAATGAGCAGTTCTTC. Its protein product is CASSIEGGLTYNEQFF.

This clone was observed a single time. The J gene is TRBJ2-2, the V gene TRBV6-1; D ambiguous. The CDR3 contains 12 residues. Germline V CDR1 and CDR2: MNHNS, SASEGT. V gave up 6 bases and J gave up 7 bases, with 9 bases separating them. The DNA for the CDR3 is TGTGCCAGCAGCCTGGATGTCGGGGAGCTGTTTTTT. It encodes CASSLDVGELFF.

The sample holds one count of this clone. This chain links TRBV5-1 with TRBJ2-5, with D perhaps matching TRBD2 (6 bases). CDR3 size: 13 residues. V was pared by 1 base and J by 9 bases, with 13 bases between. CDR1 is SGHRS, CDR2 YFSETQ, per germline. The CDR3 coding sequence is TGCGCCAGCAGCTTGCTCGGAAGCGGGTCCCAGTACTTC. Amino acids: CASSLLGSGSQYF.

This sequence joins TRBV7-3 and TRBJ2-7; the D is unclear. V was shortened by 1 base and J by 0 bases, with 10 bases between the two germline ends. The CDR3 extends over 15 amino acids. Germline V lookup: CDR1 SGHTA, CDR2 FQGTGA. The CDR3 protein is CASSLSAASSYEQYF. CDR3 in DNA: TGTGCCAGCAGCTTAAGCGCGGCGAGCTCCTACGAGCAGTACTTC.

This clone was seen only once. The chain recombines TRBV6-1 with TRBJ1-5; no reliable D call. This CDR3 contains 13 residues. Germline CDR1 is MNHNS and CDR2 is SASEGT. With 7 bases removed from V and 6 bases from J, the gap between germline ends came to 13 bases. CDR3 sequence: CASILTVGQPQHF. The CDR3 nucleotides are TGTGCCAGCATACTGACCGTCGGTCAGCCCCAGCATTTT.

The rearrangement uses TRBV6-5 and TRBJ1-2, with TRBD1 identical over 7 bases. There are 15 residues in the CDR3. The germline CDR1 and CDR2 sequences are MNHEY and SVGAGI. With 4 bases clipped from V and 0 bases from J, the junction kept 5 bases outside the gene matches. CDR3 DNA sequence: TGTGCCAGCAGTTTCCGGGACAGAGCTAACTATGGCTACACCTTC. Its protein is CASSFRDRANYGYTF.

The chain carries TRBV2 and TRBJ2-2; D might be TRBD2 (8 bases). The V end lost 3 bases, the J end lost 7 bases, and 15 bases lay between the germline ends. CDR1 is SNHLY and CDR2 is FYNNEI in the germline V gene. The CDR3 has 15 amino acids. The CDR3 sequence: CASSDRGTRGGELFF. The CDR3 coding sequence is TGTGCCAGCAGTGACAGGGGGACTAGGGGCGGGGAGCTGTTTTTT.

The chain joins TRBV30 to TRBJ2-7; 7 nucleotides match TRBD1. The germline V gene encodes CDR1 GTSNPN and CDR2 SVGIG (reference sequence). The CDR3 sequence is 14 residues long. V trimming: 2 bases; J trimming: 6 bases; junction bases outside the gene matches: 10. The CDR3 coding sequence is TGTGCCTGGAGTAAGGGGACAGACCCTCTCGAGCAGTACTTC. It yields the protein CAWSKGTDPLEQYF.

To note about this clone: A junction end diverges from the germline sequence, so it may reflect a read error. As DNA, the CDR3 is TGTGCCAGCAGGGACAGGCCGAACGCTGAAGCTTTCTTT. Translating it yields CASRDRPNAEAFF. J is TRBJ1-1 and V is TRBV6-4, with 7 bases matching TRBD1. The CDR3 loop spans 13 amino acids. CDR1 and CDR2 from the germline V gene are MRHNA and SNTAGT.

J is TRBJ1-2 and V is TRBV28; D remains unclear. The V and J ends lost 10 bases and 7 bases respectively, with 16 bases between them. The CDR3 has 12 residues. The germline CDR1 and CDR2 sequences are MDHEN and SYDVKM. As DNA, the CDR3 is TGTGCCACCAAGCCCCGGGGTGGTGGCTACACCTTC. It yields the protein CATKPRGGGYTF.

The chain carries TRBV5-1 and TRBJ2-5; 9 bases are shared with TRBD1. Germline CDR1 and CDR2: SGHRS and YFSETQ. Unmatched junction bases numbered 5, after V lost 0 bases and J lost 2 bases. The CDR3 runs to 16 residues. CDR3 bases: TGCGCCAGCAGCTTGGCCCCCGGGACAGGGCAAGAGACCCAGTACTTC. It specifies CASSLAPGTGQETQYF.

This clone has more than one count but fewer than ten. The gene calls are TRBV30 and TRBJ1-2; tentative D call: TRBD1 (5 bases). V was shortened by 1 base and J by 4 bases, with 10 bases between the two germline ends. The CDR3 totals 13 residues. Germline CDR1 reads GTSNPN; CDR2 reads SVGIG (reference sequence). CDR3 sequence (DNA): TGTGCCTGGAGTGGTACAGGCGTCTATGGCTACACCTTC. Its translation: CAWSGTGVYGYTF.

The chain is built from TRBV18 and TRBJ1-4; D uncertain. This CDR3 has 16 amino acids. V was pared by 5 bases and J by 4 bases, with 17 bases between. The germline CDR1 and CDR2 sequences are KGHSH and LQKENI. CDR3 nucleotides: TGTGCCAGCTCATTCGGGGTTCTAAATCATAATGAAAAACTGTTTTTT. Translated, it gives CASSFGVLNHNEKLFF.

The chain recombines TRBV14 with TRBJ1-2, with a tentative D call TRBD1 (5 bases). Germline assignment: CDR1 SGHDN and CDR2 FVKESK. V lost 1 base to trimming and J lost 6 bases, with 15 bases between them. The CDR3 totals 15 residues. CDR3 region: CASSQGSGTHDGYTF. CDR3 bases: TGTGCCAGCAGCCAAGGAAGCGGGACCCACGATGGCTACACCTTC.

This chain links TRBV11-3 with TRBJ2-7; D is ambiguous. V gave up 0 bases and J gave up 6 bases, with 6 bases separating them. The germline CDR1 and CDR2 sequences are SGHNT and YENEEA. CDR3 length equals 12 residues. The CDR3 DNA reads TGTGCCAGCAGCTTAGACCCACTCGAGCAGTACTTC. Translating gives CASSLDPLEQYF.

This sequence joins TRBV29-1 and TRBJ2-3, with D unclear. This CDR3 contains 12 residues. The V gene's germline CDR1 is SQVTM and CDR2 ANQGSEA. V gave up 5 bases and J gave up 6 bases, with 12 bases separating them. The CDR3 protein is CSVIPPGDTQYF. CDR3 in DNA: TGCAGCGTTATCCCACCCGGGGATACGCAGTATTTT.

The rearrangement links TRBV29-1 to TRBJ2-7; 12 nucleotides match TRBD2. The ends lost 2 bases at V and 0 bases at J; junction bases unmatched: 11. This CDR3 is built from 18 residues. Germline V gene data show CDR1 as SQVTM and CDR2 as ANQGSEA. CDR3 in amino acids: CSVERRLAGGYSSYEQYF. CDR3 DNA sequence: TGCAGCGTTGAAAGAAGGCTAGCGGGAGGGTATAGCTCCTACGAGCAGTACTTC.

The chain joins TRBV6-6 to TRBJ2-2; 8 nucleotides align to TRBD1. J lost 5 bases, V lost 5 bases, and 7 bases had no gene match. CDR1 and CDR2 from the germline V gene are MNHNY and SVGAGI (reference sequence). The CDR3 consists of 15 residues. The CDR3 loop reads CASSQTTGVTGELFF. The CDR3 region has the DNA TGTGCCAGCAGTCAGACGACAGGGGTGACCGGGGAGCTGTTTTTT.

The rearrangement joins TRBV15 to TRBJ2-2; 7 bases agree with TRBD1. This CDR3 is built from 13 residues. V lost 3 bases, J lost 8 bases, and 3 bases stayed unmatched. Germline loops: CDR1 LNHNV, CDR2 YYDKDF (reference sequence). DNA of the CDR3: TGTGCCACCAGCAGCACAGGGGTGGGGGAGCTGTTTTTT. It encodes CATSSTGVGELFF.

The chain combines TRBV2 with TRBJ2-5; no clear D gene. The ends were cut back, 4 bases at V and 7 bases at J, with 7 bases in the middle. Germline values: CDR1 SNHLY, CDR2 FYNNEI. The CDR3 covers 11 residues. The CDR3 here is CASSATRTQYF. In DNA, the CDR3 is TGTGCCAGCAGTGCCACCCGGACCCAGTACTTC.